What follows describes a single T cell receptor (beta chain). Its antigen is unknown. V lost 4 bases and J lost 4, with 7 bases in between. The CDR3 loop spans 12 amino acids. CDR1 is MDHEN and CDR2 is SYDVKM in the germline V gene. The primer mix had 60 Vbeta and 13 Jbeta primers. Measured with immunoSEQ multiplex PCR; TCRdb has only the in-frame clones, and not every one. This sample carries about 120,000 clones, roughly 70% of them seen once, and the ten largest clones take less than 3.5%. This record comes from a study of cytomegalovirus exposure and HLA in healthy donors. Study-wide results and caveats: It was approximately 150 TCR beta chains that were listed as cytomegalovirus-associated. Analysis performed later showed TCR beta chains linked to HLA being more clonally expanded than equally common others.

The clonotype comes from a woman aged 40-49 years in good health and CMV-seropositive. V and J are TRBV28 and TRBJ1-1; D uncertain. Sequences were obtained from PBMCs. DNA of the CDR3: TGTGCCAGCAGTTCGGGTAGCACTGAAGCTTTCTTT. Its protein product is CASSSGSTEAFF.